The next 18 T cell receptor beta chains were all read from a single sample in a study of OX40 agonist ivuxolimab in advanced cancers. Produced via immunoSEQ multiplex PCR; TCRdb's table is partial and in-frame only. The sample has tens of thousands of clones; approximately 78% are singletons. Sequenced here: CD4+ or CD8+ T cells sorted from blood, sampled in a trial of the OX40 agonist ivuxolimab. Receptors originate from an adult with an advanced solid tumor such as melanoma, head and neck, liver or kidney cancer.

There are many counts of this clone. As DNA, the CDR3 is TGCGCCAGCAGCTCACTGACGACGAACTATGGCTACACCTTC. Translation gives CASSSLTTNYGYTF. V and J are TRBV5-1 and TRBJ1-2; no clear D gene. V lost 3 bases to trimming and J lost 2 bases, with 11 bases between them. Germline V gene sequence: CDR1 SGHRS, CDR2 YFSETQ. This CDR3 is 14 amino acids long.

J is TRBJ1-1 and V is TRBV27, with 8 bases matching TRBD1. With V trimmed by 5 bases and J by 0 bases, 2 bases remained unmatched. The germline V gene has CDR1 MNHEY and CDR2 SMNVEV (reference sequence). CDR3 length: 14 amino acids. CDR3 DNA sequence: TGTGCCAGCAGTACGGGACAGGTGAACACTGAAGCTTTCTTT. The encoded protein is CASSTGQVNTEAFF.

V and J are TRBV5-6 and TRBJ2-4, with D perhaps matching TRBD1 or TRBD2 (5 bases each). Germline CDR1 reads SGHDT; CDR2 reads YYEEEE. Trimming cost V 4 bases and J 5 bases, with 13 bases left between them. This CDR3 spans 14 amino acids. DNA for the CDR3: TGTGCCAGCAGCCGGCCCGGGACGGAAAACATTCAGTACTTC. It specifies CASSRPGTENIQYF.

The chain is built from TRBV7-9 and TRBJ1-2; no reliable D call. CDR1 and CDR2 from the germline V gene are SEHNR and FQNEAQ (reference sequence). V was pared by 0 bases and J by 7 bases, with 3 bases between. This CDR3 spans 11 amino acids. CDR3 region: CASSLALGYTF. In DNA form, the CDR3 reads TGTGCCAGCAGCTTAGCCCTTGGCTACACCTTC.

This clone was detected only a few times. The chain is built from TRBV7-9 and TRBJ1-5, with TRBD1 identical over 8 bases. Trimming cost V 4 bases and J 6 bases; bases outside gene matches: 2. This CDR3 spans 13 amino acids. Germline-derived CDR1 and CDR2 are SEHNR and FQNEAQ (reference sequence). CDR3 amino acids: CASSSGGGQPQHF. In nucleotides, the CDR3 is TGTGCCAGCAGCTCAGGGGGCGGTCAGCCCCAGCATTTT.

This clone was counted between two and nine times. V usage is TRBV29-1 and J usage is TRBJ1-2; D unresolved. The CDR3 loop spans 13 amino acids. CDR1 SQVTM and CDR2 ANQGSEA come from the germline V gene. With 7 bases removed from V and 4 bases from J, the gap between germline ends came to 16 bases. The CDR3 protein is CSATNLRGYGYTF. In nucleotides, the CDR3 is TGCAGCGCCACCAACCTACGGGGCTATGGCTACACCTTC.

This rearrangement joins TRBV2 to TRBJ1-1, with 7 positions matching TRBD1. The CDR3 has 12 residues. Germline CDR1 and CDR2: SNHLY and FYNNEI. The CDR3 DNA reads TGTGCGGTGCAGGGGGTCCCCTTCCGAACTTTCTTT. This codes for CAVQGVPFRTFF.

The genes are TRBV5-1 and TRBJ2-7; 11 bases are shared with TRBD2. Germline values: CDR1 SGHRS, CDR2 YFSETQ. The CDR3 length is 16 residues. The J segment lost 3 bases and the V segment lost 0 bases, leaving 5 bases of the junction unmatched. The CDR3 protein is CASSLGTSGSSYEQYF. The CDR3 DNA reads TGCGCCAGCAGCTTGGGAACTAGCGGGAGTAGCTACGAGCAGTACTTC.

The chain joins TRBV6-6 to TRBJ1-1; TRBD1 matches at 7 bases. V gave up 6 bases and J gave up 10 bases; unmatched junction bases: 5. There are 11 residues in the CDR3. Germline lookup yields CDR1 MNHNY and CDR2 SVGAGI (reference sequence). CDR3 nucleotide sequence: TGTGCCAGCAGAGACAGGGAAAGAGCTTTCTTT. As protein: CASRDRERAFF.

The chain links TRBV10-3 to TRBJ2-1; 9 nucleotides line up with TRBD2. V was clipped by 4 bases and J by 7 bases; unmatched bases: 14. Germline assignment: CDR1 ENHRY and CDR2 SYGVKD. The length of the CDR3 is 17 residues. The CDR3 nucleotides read TGTGCCATCAGTGCACAAAGAGCGGGGGGCCATAGGAATGAGCAGTTCTTC. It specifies CAISAQRAGGHRNEQFF.

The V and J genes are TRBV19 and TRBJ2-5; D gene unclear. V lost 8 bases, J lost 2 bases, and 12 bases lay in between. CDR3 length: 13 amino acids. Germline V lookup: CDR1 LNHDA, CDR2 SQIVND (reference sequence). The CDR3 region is CASATLSQETQYF. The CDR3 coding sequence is TGTGCCAGTGCCACCTTAAGTCAAGAGACCCAGTACTTC.

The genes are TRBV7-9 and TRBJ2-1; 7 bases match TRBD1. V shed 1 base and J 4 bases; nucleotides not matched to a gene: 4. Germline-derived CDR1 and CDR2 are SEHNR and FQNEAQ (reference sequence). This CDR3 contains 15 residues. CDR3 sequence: CASSLGQGTYNEQFF. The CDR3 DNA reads TGTGCCAGCAGCTTAGGACAGGGAACTTACAATGAGCAGTTCTTC.

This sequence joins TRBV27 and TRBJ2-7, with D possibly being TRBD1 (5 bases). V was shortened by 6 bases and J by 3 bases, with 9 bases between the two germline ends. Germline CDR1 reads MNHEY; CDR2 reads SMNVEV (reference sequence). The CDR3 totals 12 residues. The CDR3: CASRSQVYEQYF. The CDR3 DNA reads TGTGCCAGCAGATCACAGGTCTACGAGCAGTACTTC.

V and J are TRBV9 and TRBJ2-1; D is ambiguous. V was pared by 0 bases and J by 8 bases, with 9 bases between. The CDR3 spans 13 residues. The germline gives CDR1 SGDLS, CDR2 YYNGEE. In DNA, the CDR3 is TGTGCCAGCAGCGTAGTCCTATCGGATGAGCAGTTCTTC. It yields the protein CASSVVLSDEQFF.

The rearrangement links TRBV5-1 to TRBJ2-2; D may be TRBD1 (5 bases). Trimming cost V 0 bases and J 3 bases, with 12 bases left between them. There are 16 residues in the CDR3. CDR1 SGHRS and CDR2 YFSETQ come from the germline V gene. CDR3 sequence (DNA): TGCGCCAGCAGCTTGGGGGCAGGGTTGGACACCGGGGAGCTGTTTTTT. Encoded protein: CASSLGAGLDTGELFF.

The CDR3 DNA sequence: TGTGCCAGCAGCGCGGCTAGCGGGAGACTGACCGGGGAGCTGTTTTTT. It codes for CASSAASGRLTGELFF. The J gene is TRBJ2-2, the V gene TRBV9, with 10 bases identical to TRBD2. The length of the CDR3 is 16 residues. The J segment lost 5 bases and the V segment lost 3 bases, leaving 7 bases of the junction unmatched. Germline V gene data show CDR1 as SGDLS and CDR2 as YYNGEE.

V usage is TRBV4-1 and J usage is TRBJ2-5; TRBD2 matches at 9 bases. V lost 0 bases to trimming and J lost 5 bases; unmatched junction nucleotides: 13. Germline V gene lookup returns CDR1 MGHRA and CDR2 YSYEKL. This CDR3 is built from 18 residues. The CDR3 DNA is TGCGCCAGCAGCCAAGATACACTAGCGGGCATTCGGGGGGAGACCCAGTACTTC. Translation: CASSQDTLAGIRGETQYF.

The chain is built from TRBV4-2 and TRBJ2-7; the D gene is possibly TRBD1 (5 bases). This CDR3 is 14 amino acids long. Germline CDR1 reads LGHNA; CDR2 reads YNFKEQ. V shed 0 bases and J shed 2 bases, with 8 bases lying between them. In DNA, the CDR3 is TGTGCCAGCAGCCAAGATGGACAAACCTACGAGCAGTACTTC. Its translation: CASSQDGQTYEQYF.